The present entry profiles one T cell receptor beta chain with its context. The antigen is unknown. Time point given: week 35, safety follow-up. Alongside topical imiquimod, each dose of vaccine comprised 300 ug of mutant IDH1 20-mer peptide. These data come from a study of a mutant IDH1 vaccine in newly diagnosed glioma. Overall study context: With temozolomide cycles, or 4-6 weeks after radiotherapy alone, vaccination was started. Antecedent treatment encompassed radiotherapy, temozolomide, or their combination; the majority received both.

Only in-frame clones appear in the TCRdb table, and some are missing; sequencing was by immunoSEQ multiplex PCR. The repertoire holds under 40,000 clones, with about four fifths as singletons. V lost 8 bases and J lost 4, with 11 bases in between. The CDR3 runs 13 residues. The germline gives CDR1 LNHDA, CDR2 SQIVND (reference sequence). Study results and limitations: Seemingly, top peripheral T cell clonotype changes bore no relation to pseudoprogression.

The sequences come from PBMCs, collected from a glioma patient whose treatment included an IDH1 peptide vaccine. J is TRBJ2-2 and V is TRBV19; D possibly corresponds to TRBD2 (5 bases). This TCR was sampled from a woman under 30 with glioma. The CDR3 reads CASVDFSTGELFF. CDR3 coding DNA: TGTGCCAGTGTGGACTTTAGCACCGGGGAGCTGTTTTTT.